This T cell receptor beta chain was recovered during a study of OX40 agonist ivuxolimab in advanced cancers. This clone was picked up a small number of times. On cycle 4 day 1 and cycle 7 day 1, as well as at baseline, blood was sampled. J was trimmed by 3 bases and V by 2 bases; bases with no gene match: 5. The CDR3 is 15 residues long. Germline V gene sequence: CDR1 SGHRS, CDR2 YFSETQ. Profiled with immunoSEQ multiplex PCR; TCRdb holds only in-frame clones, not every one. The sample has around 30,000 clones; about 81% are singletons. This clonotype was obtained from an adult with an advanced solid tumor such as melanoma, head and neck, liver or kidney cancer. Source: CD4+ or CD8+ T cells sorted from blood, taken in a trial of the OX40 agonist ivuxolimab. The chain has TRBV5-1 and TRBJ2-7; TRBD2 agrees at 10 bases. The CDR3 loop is CASSFLSSGSYEQYF. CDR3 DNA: TGCGCCAGCAGCTTCTTATCTAGCGGGAGCTACGAGCAGTACTTC.